These 11 T cell receptor beta chains originate from one sample sequenced in a study of blood T cells in healthy people across ages. PCR was performed a second time for about 7 to 12 cycles using a sample-barcoded 5' primer and a J-beta primer mix. TCRdb fed the 5' RACE reads into MiXCR, producing one record per CDR3 protein. Of 700,000 or so distinct CDR3 sequences listed, around 38% were seen once; the top ten hold 30%. The source material was blood. The source is a man at least 80 years old in good health.

This clonotype was seen a handful of times. The rearrangement uses TRBV20-1 and TRBJ2-5; TRBD2 matches at 9 bases. The DNA end favors TRBJ2-7, so the J call may be wrong. The CDR3 contains 13 residues. Germline V gene data show CDR1 as DFQATT and CDR2 as SNEGSKA (reference sequence). CDR3 DNA: TGCAGTGCTAGAAGTCTAGCGGGGTCCGAGCAGTACTTC. Translated, it gives CSARSLAGSEQYF.

In its sample, this clonotype was seen many times. The chain links TRBV10-3 to TRBJ2-1; D possibly corresponds to TRBD2 (6 bases). The length of the CDR3 is 15 residues. V was shortened by 2 bases and J by 4 bases, with 12 bases between the two germline ends. Germline CDR1 reads ENHRY; CDR2 reads SYGVKD. The CDR3 nucleotides are TGTGCCATCAGTGAGGTTCTAGCGACTTACAATGAGCAGTTCTTC. Amino acid sequence: CAISEVLATYNEQFF.

This clonotype occurred a few times. This chain links TRBV20-1 with TRBJ2-1; D gene unclear. The germline V and J ends were trimmed by 5 bases and 3 bases, with 5 bases remaining between them. CDR1 and CDR2 (germline): DFQATT, SNEGSKA (reference sequence). This CDR3 is 11 amino acids long. The CDR3 here is CSAQSYNEQFF. CDR3 DNA: TGCAGTGCTCAGAGCTACAATGAGCAGTTCTTC.

The J gene is TRBJ1-6, the V gene TRBV5-6; 12 nucleotides line up with TRBD1. The junction had 9 bases not matched to a gene; V was cut back by 4 bases and J by 16 bases. CDR3 length: 14 residues. Germline-derived CDR1 and CDR2 are SGHDT and YYEEEE. CDR3 in DNA: TGTGCCAGCAGCATAACCGGGACAGGGGGCGAACTCCACTTT. Translating gives CASSITGTGGELHF.

The chain has TRBV3-1 and TRBJ2-3; no firm D call. The length of the CDR3 is 15 residues. Germline V lookup: CDR1 LGHDT, CDR2 YNNKEL (reference sequence). Trimming cost V 1 base and J 1 base, with 9 bases left between them. CDR3: CASSQGAAGTDTQYF. Written as DNA, the CDR3 is TGTGCCAGCAGCCAAGGGGCCGCGGGCACAGATACGCAGTATTTT.

This clonotype has a handful of counts. The CDR3 DNA reads as TGTGCCAGCAGCCGATCCGGGACAGCCGACCGGGAGCAGTACTTC. As protein: CASSRSGTADREQYF. The chain links TRBV14 to TRBJ2-7, with TRBD1 matching 7 bases. Germline lookup yields CDR1 SGHDN and CDR2 FVKESK. The CDR3 covers 15 residues. Trimming took 4 bases from V and 7 from J; bases not matched to a gene: 13. Combining the CDR3 with reference TRBV14 and TRBJ2-7 gives the whole variable domain EAGVTQFPSHSVIEKGQTVTLRCDPISGHDNLYWYRRVMGKEIKFLLHFVKESKQDESGMPNNRFLAERTGGTYSTLKVQPAELEDSGVYFCASSRSGTADREQYFGPGTRLTVT.

This clonotype was seen a handful of times. The J gene is TRBJ2-7, the V gene TRBV3-1, with 9 bases that match TRBD1. Germline CDR1 is LGHDT and CDR2 is YNNKEL (reference sequence). The J segment lost 5 bases and the V segment lost 4 bases, leaving 9 bases of the junction unmatched. This CDR3 comprises 15 residues. Here the CDR3 DNA reads TGTGCCAGCAGCCCCTGGACAGGGGATAGTAACGAGCAGTACTTC. Its translation: CASSPWTGDSNEQYF.

The CDR3 coding sequence is TGTGCCAGCAGTGGCCGACTAGCACCCATCTCCAATGAGCAGTTCTTC. Protein sequence: CASSGRLAPISNEQFF. This chain joins TRBV6-2 or TRBV6-3 and TRBJ2-1; 7 nucleotides agree with TRBD2. The V gene end was trimmed by 5 bases and the J gene end by 6 bases; junction bases not matched to a gene: 13. The CDR3 length is 16 residues. Germline V gives CDR1 MNHEY, CDR2 SVGEGT.

In this sample, this clonotype turned up a few times. The J gene is TRBJ2-5, the V gene TRBV5-1; 11 bases agree with TRBD2. Germline lookup yields CDR1 SGHRS and CDR2 YFSETQ. The CDR3 length is 19 residues. With 0 bases clipped from V and 5 bases from J, the junction kept 15 bases outside the gene matches. This CDR3 reads CASSLAPTSGDSQMETQYF. The CDR3 DNA is TGCGCCAGCAGCTTGGCCCCGACTAGCGGGGATTCTCAAATGGAGACCCAGTACTTC. The entire variable domain, with the rest obtained from reference TRBV5-1 and TRBJ2-5, is as follows: KAGVTQTPRYLIKTRGQQVTLSCSPISGHRSVSWYQQTPGQGLQFLFEYFSETQRNKGNFPGRFSGRQFSNSRSEMNVSTLELGDSALYLCASSLAPTSGDSQMETQYFGPGTRLLVL.

V usage is TRBV5-4 and J usage is TRBJ2-2, with no clear D. Germline V lookup: CDR1 SGHNT, CDR2 YYREEE (reference sequence). The V end lost 5 bases, the J end lost 9 bases, and 14 bases lay between the germline ends. The CDR3 length is 13 residues. The CDR3 DNA reads TGTGCCAGCAGTGCCGTATCGGTTAGGGAGCTGTTTTTT. Amino acids: CASSAVSVRELFF.

This clonotype has a handful of counts. The chain uses TRBV28 and TRBJ2-3; D unresolved. The germline CDR1 and CDR2 sequences are MDHEN and SYDVKM. This CDR3 has 12 amino acids. V was pared by 5 bases and J by 7 bases, with 10 bases between. Written as DNA, the CDR3 is TGTGCCAGCAGTAGGGAAGGTTATACGCAGTATTTT. This encodes CASSREGYTQYF.